The 15 T cell receptor beta chains below were found in one sample sequenced in a study of cytomegalovirus exposure and HLA in healthy donors. The PCR used 60 Vbeta and 13 Jbeta primers. Using immunoSEQ multiplex PCR, the repertoire was profiled, and TCRdb retains in-frame clones only, with some absent. Of over 200,000 clones listed, 60% to 80% were seen once; the top ten hold 3.5% to 4%. The specimen was PBMCs. All receptors come from a male donor in good health and CMV-seronegative.

CDR3 nucleotide sequence: TGCGCCAGCAGCCTGGGACTAGCGGGAGCCGTAGACTACGAGCAGTACTTC. Translation gives CASSLGLAGAVDYEQYF. V is TRBV5-1 and J is TRBJ2-7; 14 bases agree with TRBD2. This CDR3 region has 17 residues. CDR1 is SGHRS and CDR2 is YFSETQ in the germline V gene. V shed 4 bases, J shed 3 bases, and the junction held 9 bases outside the gene matches.

This chain links TRBV19 with TRBJ2-3; no definite D call. CDR1 LNHDA and CDR2 SQIVND come from the germline V gene (reference sequence). The CDR3 covers 15 residues. Trimming took off 5 bases at V and 1 base at J, with 13 bases between the two ends. The CDR3 loop reads CASSPVRARTDTQYF. As DNA, the CDR3 is TGTGCCAGTAGTCCCGTAAGAGCGCGCACAGATACGCAGTATTTT.

The gene calls are TRBV11-2 and TRBJ1-3; 7 bases line up with TRBD1. CDR1 SGHAT and CDR2 FQNNGV come from the germline V gene. V trimming: 6 bases; J trimming: 2 bases; junction bases outside the gene matches: 7. The CDR3 covers 15 residues. Here the CDR3 DNA reads TGTGCCAGCAGTCCGACAGGGAGTACTGGAAACACCATATATTTT. As protein: CASSPTGSTGNTIYF.

As for this clone: The same CDR3 is also encoded by other DNA sequences in this sample. J is TRBJ2-1 and V is TRBV7-3; 8 bases match TRBD2. With V trimmed by 3 bases and J by 0 bases, 1 base remained unmatched. Germline-derived CDR1 and CDR2 are SGHTA and FQGTGA. The CDR3 loop spans 15 amino acids. The CDR3 is CASSFSGSSYNEQFF. In nucleotides, the CDR3 is TGTGCCAGCAGCTTCAGCGGGAGCTCCTACAATGAGCAGTTCTTC.

The chain employs TRBV29-1 and TRBJ1-5, with D maybe TRBD1 (5 bases). The germline CDR1 and CDR2 sequences are SQVTM and ANQGSEA. Trimming pared 2 bases from V and 7 bases from J, leaving 12 bases between. This CDR3 is built from 13 residues. CDR3 protein: CSVETTRGQPQHF. In nucleotides, the CDR3 is TGCAGCGTTGAAACGACCCGGGGGCAGCCCCAGCATTTT.

The rearrangement uses TRBV5-6 and TRBJ2-7, with TRBD2 matching over 12 bases. The germline CDR1 and CDR2 sequences are SGHDT and YYEEEE. This CDR3 has 18 residues. Trimming cost V 1 base and J 6 bases; bases outside gene matches: 14. Here the CDR3 reads CASSLSLAASGRALEQYF. The DNA of the CDR3 is TGTGCCAGCAGCTTGTCTTTGGCAGCTAGCGGGAGGGCGCTCGAGCAGTACTTC.

The chain links TRBV5-4 to TRBJ2-7; 10 bases agree with TRBD1. The CDR3 totals 15 residues. V lost 4 bases, J lost 2 bases, and 6 bases stayed unmatched. CDR1 SGHNT and CDR2 YYREEE come from the germline V gene (reference sequence). The CDR3 sequence is CASSPLGQGAYEQYF. CDR3 bases: TGTGCCAGCAGCCCACTCGGACAGGGGGCCTACGAGCAGTACTTC.

The chain links TRBV2 to TRBJ1-5, with TRBD1 matching 7 bases. The V segment lost 4 bases and the J segment 0 bases; nucleotides outside the gene matches: 3. Germline loops: CDR1 SNHLY, CDR2 FYNNEI. The CDR3 is 15 residues long. CDR3 protein: CASSATGISNQPQHF. DNA of the CDR3: TGTGCCAGCAGTGCGACAGGGATTAGCAATCAGCCCCAGCATTTT.

This clone was counted a single time. The chain joins TRBV19 to TRBJ2-5, with 9 nucleotides matching TRBD1. The V gene's germline CDR1 is LNHDA and CDR2 SQIVND (reference sequence). This CDR3 comprises 13 residues. V lost 6 bases to trimming and J lost 11 bases; unmatched junction nucleotides: 10. The CDR3 region has the DNA TGTGCCAGTAGGCGACAGGGGGGTGGCCAGCAGTACTTC. This gives the protein CASRRQGGGQQYF.

This chain uses TRBV6-5 with TRBJ2-2; TRBD2 matches 7 bases. After removal of 0 bases from V and 6 bases from J, the junction contained 4 bases not matched to a gene. Germline V gene sequence: CDR1 MNHEY, CDR2 SVGAGI. This CDR3 region has 15 residues. The chain's CDR3 is CASSYSMGGAGELFF. The DNA for the CDR3 is TGTGCCAGCAGTTACTCGATGGGGGGGGCCGGGGAGCTGTTTTTT.

The chain couples TRBV6-5 to TRBJ2-2, with 7 positions matching TRBD2. The CDR3 is 15 residues long. V gave up 7 bases and J gave up 1 base; unmatched junction bases: 6. CDR1 MNHEY and CDR2 SVGAGI come from the germline V gene. The CDR3 is CASTKAGRNTGELFF. In DNA form, the CDR3 reads TGTGCCAGCACCAAAGCGGGAAGGAACACCGGGGAGCTGTTTTTT.

V and J are TRBV6-1 and TRBJ2-5; 9 nucleotides match TRBD2. The CDR3 contains 14 residues. With 8 bases clipped from V and 5 bases from J, the junction kept 9 bases outside the gene matches. CDR1 and CDR2 (germline): MNHNS, SASEGT. The CDR3 protein is CASLAGGRGETQYF. The CDR3 DNA sequence: TGTGCCAGCCTGGCGGGAGGGCGAGGGGAGACCCAGTACTTC.

The V and J genes are TRBV5-1 and TRBJ2-7, with no clear D. This CDR3 contains 12 residues. Germline CDR1 is SGHRS and CDR2 is YFSETQ. The V end lost 4 bases, the J end lost 2 bases, and 7 bases lay between the germline ends. The CDR3 reads CASSTSTYEQYF. The CDR3 DNA follows: TGCGCCAGCAGCACATCGACCTACGAGCAGTACTTC.

Here the CDR3 reads CASSPDRVGEKLFF. In DNA form, the CDR3 reads TGTGCCAGCAGCCCGGACAGGGTCGGTGAAAAACTGTTTTTT. This rearrangement joins TRBV7-2 to TRBJ1-4, with 8 bases fitting TRBD1. Germline lookup yields CDR1 SGHTA and CDR2 FQGNSA. Trimming took 5 bases from V and 7 from J; bases not matched to a gene: 6. The CDR3 length is 14 residues.

A few counts support this clone. The chain uses TRBV27 and TRBJ2-7; D is undetermined. Trimming stripped 3 bases from V and 2 bases from J, with 8 bases between. Germline lookup yields CDR1 MNHEY and CDR2 SMNVEV (reference sequence). CDR3 size: 13 residues. The CDR3 protein is CASSFNSAYEQYF. For the CDR3, the DNA is TGTGCCAGCAGTTTTAACAGTGCCTACGAGCAGTACTTC.